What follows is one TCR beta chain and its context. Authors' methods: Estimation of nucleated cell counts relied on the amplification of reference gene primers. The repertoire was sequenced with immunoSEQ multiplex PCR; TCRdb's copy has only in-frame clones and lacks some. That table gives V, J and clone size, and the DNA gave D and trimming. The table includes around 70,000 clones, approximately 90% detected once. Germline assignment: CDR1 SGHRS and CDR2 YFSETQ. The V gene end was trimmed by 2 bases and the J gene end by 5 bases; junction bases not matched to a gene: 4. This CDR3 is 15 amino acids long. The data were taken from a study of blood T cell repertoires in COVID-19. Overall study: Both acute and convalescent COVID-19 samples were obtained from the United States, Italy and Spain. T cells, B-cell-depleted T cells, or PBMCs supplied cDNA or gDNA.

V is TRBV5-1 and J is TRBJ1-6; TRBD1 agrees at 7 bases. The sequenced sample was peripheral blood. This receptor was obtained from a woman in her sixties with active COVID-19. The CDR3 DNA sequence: TGCGCCAGCAGCTTTGGAGACAGGGATAATTCACCCCTCCACTTT. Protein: CASSFGDRDNSPLHF.